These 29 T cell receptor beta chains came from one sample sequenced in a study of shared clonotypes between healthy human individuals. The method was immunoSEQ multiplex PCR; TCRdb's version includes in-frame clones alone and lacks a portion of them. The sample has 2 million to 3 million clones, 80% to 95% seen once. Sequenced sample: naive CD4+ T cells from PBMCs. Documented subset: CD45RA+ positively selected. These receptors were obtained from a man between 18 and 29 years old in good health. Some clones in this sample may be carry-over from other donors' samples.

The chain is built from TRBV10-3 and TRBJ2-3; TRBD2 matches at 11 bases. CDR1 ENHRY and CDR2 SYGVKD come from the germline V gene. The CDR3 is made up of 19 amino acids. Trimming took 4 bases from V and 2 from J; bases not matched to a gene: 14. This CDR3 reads CAISGWKGETSGVTDTQYF. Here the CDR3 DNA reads TGTGCCATCAGTGGCTGGAAAGGGGAGACTAGCGGGGTCACAGATACGCAGTATTTT.

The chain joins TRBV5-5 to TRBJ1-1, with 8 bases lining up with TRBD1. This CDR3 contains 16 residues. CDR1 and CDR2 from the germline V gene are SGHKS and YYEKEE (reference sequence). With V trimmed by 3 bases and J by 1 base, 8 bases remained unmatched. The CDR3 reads CASSSQGQGWNTEAFF. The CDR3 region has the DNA TGTGCCAGCAGCTCTCAAGGACAGGGATGGAACACTGAAGCTTTCTTT.

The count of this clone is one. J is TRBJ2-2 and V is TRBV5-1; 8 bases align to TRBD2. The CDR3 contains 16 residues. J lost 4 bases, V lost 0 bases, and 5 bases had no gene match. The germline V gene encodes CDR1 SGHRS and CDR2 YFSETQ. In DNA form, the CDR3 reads TGCGCCAGCAGCTTGGAATGGCTAGCGGGCACCGGGGAGCTGTTTTTT. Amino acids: CASSLEWLAGTGELFF. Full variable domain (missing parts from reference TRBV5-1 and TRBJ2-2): KAGVTQTPRYLIKTRGQQVTLSCSPISGHRSVSWYQQTPGQGLQFLFEYFSETQRNKGNFPGRFSGRQFSNSRSEMNVSTLELGDSALYLCASSLEWLAGTGELFFGEGSRLTVL.

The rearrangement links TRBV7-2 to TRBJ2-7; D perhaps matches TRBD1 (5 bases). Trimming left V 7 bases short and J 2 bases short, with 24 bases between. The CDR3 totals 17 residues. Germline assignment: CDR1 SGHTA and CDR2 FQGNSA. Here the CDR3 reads CASIIGVDFLAPYEQYF. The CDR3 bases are TGTGCCAGCATCATAGGGGTGGATTTCCTCGCCCCCTACGAGCAGTACTTC.

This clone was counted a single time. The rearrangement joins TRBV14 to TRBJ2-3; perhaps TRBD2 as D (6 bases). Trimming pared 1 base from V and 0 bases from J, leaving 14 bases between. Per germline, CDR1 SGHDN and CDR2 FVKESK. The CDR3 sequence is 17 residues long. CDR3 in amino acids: CASSQGVRGRSTDTQYF. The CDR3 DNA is TGTGCCAGCAGCCAAGGGGTACGGGGGAGGAGCACAGATACGCAGTATTTT.

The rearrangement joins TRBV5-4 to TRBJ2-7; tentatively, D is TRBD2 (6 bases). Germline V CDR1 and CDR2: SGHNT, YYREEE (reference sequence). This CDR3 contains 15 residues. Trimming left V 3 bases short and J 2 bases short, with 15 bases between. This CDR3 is CASSSPWGETYEQYF. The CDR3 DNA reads TGTGCCAGCAGCTCACCGTGGGGGGAGACCTACGAGCAGTACTTC. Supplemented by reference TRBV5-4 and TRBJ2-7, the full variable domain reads ETGVTQSPTHLIKTRGQQVTLRCSSQSGHNTVSWYQQALGQGPQFIFQYYREEENGRGNFPPRFSGLQFPNYSSELNVNALELDDSALYLCASSSPWGETYEQYFGPGTRLTVT.

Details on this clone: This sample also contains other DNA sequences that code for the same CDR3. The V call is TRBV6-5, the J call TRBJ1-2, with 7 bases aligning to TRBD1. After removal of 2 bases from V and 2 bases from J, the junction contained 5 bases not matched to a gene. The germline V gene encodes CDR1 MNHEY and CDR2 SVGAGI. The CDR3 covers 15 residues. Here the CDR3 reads CASSYTTGPNYGYTF. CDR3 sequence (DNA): TGTGCCAGCAGTTACACGACAGGGCCAAACTATGGCTACACCTTC.

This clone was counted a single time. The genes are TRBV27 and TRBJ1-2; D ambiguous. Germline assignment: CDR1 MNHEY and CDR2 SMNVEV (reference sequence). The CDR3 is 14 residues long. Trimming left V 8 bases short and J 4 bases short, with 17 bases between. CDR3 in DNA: TGTGCCAGCTATTCTTCAGGTTCAATCTATGGCTACACCTTC. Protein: CASYSSGSIYGYTF.

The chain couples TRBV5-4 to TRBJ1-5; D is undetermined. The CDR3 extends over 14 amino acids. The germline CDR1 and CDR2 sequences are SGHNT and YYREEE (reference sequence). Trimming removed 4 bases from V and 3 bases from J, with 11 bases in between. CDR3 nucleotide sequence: TGTGCCAGCAGCATAGATAGTTCCAATCAGCCCCAGCATTTT. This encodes CASSIDSSNQPQHF.

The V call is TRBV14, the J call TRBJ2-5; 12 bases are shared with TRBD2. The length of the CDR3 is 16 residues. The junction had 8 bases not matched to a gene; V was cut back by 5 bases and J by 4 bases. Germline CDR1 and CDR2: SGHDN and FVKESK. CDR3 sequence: CASSSGKLAGGETQYF. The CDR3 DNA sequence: TGTGCCAGCAGCTCCGGGAAACTAGCGGGAGGAGAGACCCAGTACTTC.

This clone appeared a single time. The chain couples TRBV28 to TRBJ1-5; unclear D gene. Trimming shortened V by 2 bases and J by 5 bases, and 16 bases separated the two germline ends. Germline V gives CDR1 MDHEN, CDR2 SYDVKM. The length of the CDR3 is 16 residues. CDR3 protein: CASSLVGRGSDQPQHF. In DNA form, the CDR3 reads TGTGCCAGCAGTTTAGTAGGGAGAGGGAGTGATCAGCCCCAGCATTTT.

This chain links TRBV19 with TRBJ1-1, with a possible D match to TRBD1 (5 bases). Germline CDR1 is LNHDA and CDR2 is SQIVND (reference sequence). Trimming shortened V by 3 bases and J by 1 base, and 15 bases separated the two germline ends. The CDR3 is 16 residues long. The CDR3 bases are TGTGCCAGTAGTATGGTCGGGGGACTGCCGAACACTGAAGCTTTCTTT. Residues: CASSMVGGLPNTEAFF.

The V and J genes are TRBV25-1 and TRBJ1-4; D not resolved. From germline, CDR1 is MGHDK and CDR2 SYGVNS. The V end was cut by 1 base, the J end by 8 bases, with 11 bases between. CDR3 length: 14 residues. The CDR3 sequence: CASSESWAKEKLFF. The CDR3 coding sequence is TGTGCCAGCAGTGAATCGTGGGCGAAAGAAAAACTGTTTTTT.

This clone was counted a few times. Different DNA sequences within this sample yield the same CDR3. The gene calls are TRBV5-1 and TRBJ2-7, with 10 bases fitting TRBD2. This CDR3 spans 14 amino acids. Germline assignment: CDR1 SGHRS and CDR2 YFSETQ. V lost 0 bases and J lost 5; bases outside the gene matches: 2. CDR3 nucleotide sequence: TGCGCCAGCAGCTTGGCCCTAGCGGGAGACGAGCAGTACTTC. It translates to CASSLALAGDEQYF.

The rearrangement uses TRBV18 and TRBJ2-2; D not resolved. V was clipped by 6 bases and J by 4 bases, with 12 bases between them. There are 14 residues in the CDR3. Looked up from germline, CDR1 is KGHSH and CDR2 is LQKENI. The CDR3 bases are TGTGCCAGCTCCCAACTTGGTGGCACCGGGGAGCTGTTTTTT. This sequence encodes CASSQLGGTGELFF.

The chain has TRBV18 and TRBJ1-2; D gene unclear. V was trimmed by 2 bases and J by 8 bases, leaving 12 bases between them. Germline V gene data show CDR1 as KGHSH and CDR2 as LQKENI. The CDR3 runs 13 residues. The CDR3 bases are TGTGCCAGCTCACCAGAGGCCCTCGGAGGCTACACCTTC. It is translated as CASSPEALGGYTF.

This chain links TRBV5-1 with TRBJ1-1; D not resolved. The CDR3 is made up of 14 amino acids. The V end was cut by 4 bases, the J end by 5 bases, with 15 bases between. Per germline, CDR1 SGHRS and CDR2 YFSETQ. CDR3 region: CASSEADPGTEAFF. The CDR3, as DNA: TGCGCCAGCAGCGAGGCCGACCCGGGGACTGAAGCTTTCTTT.

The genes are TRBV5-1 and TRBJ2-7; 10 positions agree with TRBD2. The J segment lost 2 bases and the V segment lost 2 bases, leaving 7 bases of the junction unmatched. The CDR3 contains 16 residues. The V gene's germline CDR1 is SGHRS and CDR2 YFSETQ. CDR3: CASSFSIAGGAYEQYF. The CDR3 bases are TGCGCCAGCAGCTTCTCCATAGCGGGGGGAGCCTACGAGCAGTACTTC.

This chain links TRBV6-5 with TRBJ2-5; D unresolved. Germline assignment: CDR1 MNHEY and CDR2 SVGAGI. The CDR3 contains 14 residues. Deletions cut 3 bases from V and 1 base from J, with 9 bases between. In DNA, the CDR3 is TGTGCCAGCAGTTATTGGGCTTCCCAAGAGACCCAGTACTTC. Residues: CASSYWASQETQYF.

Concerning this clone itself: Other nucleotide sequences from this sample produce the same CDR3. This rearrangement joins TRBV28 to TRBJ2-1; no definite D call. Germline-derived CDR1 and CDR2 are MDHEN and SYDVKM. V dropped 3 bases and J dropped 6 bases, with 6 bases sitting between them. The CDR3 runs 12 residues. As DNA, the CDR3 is TGTGCCAGCAGTTTGGCGTTCAATGAGCAGTTCTTC. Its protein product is CASSLAFNEQFF. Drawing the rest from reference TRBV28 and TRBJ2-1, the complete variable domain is DVKVTQSSRYLVKRTGEKVFLECVQDMDHENMFWYRQDPGLGLRLIYFSYDVKMKEKGDIPEGYSVSREKKERFSLILESASTNQTSMYLCASSLAFNEQFFGPGTRLTVL.

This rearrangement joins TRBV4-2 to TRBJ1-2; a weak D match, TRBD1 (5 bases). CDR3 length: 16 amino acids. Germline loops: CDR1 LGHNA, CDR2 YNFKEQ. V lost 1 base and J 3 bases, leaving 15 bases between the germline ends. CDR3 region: CASSQVAGRDYYGYTF. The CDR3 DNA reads TGTGCCAGCAGCCAAGTCGCCGGCAGGGACTACTATGGCTACACCTTC.

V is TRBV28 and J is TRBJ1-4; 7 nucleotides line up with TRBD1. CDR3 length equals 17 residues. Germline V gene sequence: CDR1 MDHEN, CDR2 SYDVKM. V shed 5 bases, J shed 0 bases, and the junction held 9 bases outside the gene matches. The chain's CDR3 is CASSPTRQGTTNEKLFF. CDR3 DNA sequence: TGTGCCAGCAGTCCTACACGACAGGGTACAACTAATGAAAAACTGTTTTTT.

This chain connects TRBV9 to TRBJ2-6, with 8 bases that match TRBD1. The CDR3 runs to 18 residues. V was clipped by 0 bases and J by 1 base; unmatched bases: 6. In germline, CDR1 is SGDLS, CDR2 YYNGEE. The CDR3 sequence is CASSVAFDRGSGANVLTF. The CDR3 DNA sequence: TGTGCCAGCAGCGTAGCTTTTGACAGGGGATCTGGGGCCAACGTCCTGACTTTC.

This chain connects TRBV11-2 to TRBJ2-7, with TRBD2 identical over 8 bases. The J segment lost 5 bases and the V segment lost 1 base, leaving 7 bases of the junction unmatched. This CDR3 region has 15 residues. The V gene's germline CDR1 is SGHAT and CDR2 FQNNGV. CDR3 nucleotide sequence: TGTGCCAGCAGCTTAGGTGGGCTAGCGGGTGACGAGCAGTACTTC. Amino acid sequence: CASSLGGLAGDEQYF.

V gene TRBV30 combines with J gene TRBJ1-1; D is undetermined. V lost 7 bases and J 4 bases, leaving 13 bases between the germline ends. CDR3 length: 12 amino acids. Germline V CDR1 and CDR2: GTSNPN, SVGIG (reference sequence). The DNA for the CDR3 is TGTGCCTCGACCCTACGGGCCACTGAAGCTTTCTTT. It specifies CASTLRATEAFF.

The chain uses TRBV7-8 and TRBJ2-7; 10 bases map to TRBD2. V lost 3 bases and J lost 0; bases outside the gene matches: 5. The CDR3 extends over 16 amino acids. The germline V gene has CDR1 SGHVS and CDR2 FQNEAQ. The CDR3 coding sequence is TGTGCCAGCAGCTTTTCTAGCGGGAGTAACTCCTACGAGCAGTACTTC. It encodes CASSFSSGSNSYEQYF.

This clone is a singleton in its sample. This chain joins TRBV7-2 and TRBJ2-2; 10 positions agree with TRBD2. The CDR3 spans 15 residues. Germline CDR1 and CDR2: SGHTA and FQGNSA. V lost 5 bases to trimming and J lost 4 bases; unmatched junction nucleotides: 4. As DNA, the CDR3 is TGTGCCAGCAGCAACAAGCGGGAGGGCACCGGGGAGCTGTTTTTT. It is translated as CASSNKREGTGELFF.

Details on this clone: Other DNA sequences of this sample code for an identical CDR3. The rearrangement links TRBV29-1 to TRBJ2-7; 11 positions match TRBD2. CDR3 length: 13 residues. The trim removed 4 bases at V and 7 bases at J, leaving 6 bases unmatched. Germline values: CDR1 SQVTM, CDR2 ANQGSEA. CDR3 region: CSVGGLAGGEQYF. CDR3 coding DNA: TGCAGCGTTGGTGGACTAGCGGGTGGAGAGCAGTACTTC.

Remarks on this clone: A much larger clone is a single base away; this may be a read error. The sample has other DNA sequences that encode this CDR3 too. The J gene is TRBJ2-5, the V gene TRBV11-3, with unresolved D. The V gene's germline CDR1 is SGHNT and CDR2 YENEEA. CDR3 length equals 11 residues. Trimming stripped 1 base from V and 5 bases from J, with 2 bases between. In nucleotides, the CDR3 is TGTGCCAGCAGCTTAGGGGAGACCCAGTACTTC. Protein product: CASSLGETQYF.